These T cell receptor beta chains were read from a single sample in a study of control samples from healthy donors and cancer patients. Sequencing used immunoSEQ multiplex PCR; TCRdb keeps in-frame clones, though not all of them. Here the sample spans under 65,000 clones, 80% to 90% being singletons. The sequencing sample was made of PBMCs. The receptors shown here come from a woman between 50 and 59 years old with lung cancer. Each CDR3 is given with its conserved first and last residue. The order of the fields is D gene, J gene, CDR3 length, V gene, clone size, CDR3 protein, CDR3 DNA. A D gene is named only where the DNA matches it firmly. Clone size appears in some rows only: once, few, many, or a class for an expanded clone.

.	TRBJ1-2	14	TRBV11-2	.	CASSLDPTNYGYTF	TGTGCCAGCAGCTTAGATCCGACTAACTATGGCTACACCTTC
TRBD2	TRBJ2-5	16	TRBV5-8	.	CASSFIAGGRSETQYF	TGTGCCAGCAGCTTTATAGCGGGGGGGCGTTCGGAGACCCAGTACTTC
TRBD1	TRBJ1-5	14	TRBV28	.	CASRDSYSNQPQHF	TGTGCCAGCCGGGACAGTTATAGCAATCAGCCCCAGCATTTT
.	TRBJ1-1	18	TRBV7-9	.	CASSLEIAGAFVDTEAFF	TGTGCCAGCAGCTTAGAAATCGCAGGGGCATTCGTGGACACTGAAGCTTTCTTT
.	TRBJ2-1	10	TRBV20-1	.	CSAGTFEQFF	TGCAGTGCAGGGACTTTTGAGCAGTTCTTC
TRBD1	TRBJ2-7	13	TRBV27	.	CASKGQGADEQYF	TGTGCCAGCAAGGGTCAGGGGGCTGACGAGCAGTACTTC
.	TRBJ1-2	14	TRBV27	once	CASSFRGKSNGYTF	TGTGCCAGCAGTTTCAGGGGAAAGTCTAATGGCTACACCTTC
.	TRBJ1-2	11	TRBV7-9	.	CAGVAIYGYTF	TGTGCCGGGGTAGCAATCTATGGCTACACCTTC
.	TRBJ1-1	14	TRBV11-2	.	CASSLVVGNTEAFF	TGTGCCAGCAGCTTAGTCGTCGGGAACACTGAAGCTTTCTTT
.	TRBJ1-3	15	TRBV6-5	.	CASSYEWGSGNTIYF	TGTGCCAGCAGTTACGAGTGGGGCTCTGGAAACACCATATATTTT
.	TRBJ2-7	12	TRBV9	.	CASSGVSYEQYF	TGTGCCAGCAGCGGCGTTTCCTACGAGCAGTACTTC
TRBD2	TRBJ2-5	13	TRBV7-9	.	CASSWAGEETQYF	TGTGCCAGCAGCTGGGCGGGGGAAGAGACCCAGTACTTC
.	TRBJ1-4	15	TRBV7-6	.	CASSLGGPTNEKLFF	TGTGCCAGCAGCTTAGGAGGACCAACTAATGAAAAACTGTTTTTT
.	TRBJ1-1	14	TRBV25-1	.	CASSEWGGAAEAFF	TGTGCCAGCAGTGAATGGGGGGGCGCGGCTGAAGCTTTCTTT
.	TRBJ2-2	15	TRBV18	.	CASSPLGKNTGELFF	TGTGCCAGCTCACCACTGGGGAAAAACACCGGGGAGCTGTTTTTT
.	TRBJ2-1	14	TRBV11-3	.	CASSLGLAGGGWFF	TGTGCCAGCAGCTTAGGGTTGGCAGGGGGAGGATGGTTCTTC
TRBD2	TRBJ2-2	17	TRBV29-1	few	CSVGGSGGAFDTGELFF	TGCAGCGTTGGTGGTAGCGGGGGGGCCTTCGACACCGGGGAGCTGTTTTTT
TRBD1	TRBJ2-3	14	TRBV6-5	.	CASRLRTGGDTQYF	TGTGCCAGCAGACTTAGGACAGGAGGAGATACGCAGTATTTT
.	TRBJ1-4	17	TRBV18	.	CASSPPHIDRLNEKLFF	TGTGCCAGCTCACCACCTCATATCGACAGGCTTAATGAAAAACTGTTTTTT
.	TRBJ2-5	12	TRBV11-2	.	CASSYGEGTQYF	TGTGCCAGCAGTTATGGGGAAGGGACCCAGTACTTC
.	TRBJ1-5	14	TRBV24-1	.	CATSGHVSNQPQHF	TGTGCCACCAGTGGACACGTTAGCAATCAGCCCCAGCATTTT
TRBD2	TRBJ2-1	15	TRBV6-5	medium-sized	CASTKGSSGDNEQFF	TGTGCCAGCACCAAAGGTTCTAGCGGGGACAATGAGCAGTTCTTC
.	TRBJ2-5	13	TRBV7-9	.	CASSFYGEETQYF	TGTGCCAGCAGCTTTTACGGTGAAGAGACCCAGTACTTC
TRBD2	TRBJ2-7	18	TRBV11-2	.	CASSSLWGSGGTSYEQYF	TGTGCCAGCAGCTCCCTGTGGGGTAGCGGGGGAACCTCCTACGAGCAGTACTTC
TRBD1	TRBJ1-5	17	TRBV3-1/TRBV3-2	.	CASSQGYRGPLNQPQHF	TGTGCCAGCAGCCAAGGTTACAGGGGCCCTCTCAATCAGCCCCAGCATTTT
.	TRBJ2-1	15	TRBV6-5	.	CASSYVGTGYNEQFF	TGTGCCAGCAGTTACGTCGGGACGGGGTACAATGAGCAGTTCTTC
.	TRBJ2-1	12	TRBV5-1	.	CASRERGNEQFF	TGCGCCAGCAGAGAACGGGGAAATGAGCAGTTCTTC
.	TRBJ1-2	13	TRBV6-5	.	CASRRTEDYGYTF	TGTGCCAGCAGGCGGACAGAAGACTATGGCTACACCTTC
.	TRBJ1-2	15	TRBV7-9	.	CASSDLGTAGEGYTF	TGTGCCAGCAGCGACCTGGGGACCGCCGGGGAGGGCTACACCTTC
.	TRBJ2-2	11	TRBV6-5	.	CASSRTGELFF	TGTGCCAGCAGTCGGACCGGGGAGCTGTTTTTT